The sequence of this T cell receptor beta chain was determined in a study of OX40 agonist ivuxolimab in advanced cancers. Study-wide results and limits: Antigens targeted by the expanded peripheral T cells were not determined.

Points on this clone: Its antigen remains unidentified.

The germline gives CDR1 ENHRY, CDR2 SYGVKD. CDR3 length: 12 residues. J lost 3 bases, V lost 5 bases, and 1 base had no gene match. Clones were read by immunoSEQ multiplex PCR, and TCRdb kept only the in-frame ones, dropping some. The sample contains some 55,000 clones, approximately 88% of which appear only once. The rearrangement links TRBV10-3 to TRBJ2-7; TRBD1 matches 7 bases. The source material was CD4+ or CD8+ T cells sorted from blood, sampled in a trial of the OX40 agonist ivuxolimab. This TCR derives from an adult with an advanced solid tumor such as melanoma, head and neck, liver or kidney cancer. The CDR3 nucleotides are TGTGCCATCAGTAGACAGGGCTACGAGCAGTACTTC. Translating gives CAISRQGYEQYF.